The entry below describes one T cell receptor (beta chain). Per the germline V gene, CDR1 is SEHNR and CDR2 is FQNEAQ (reference sequence). V was shortened by 2 bases and J by 2 bases, with 7 bases between the two germline ends. The CDR3 has 14 amino acids. These data come from a study of cytomegalovirus exposure and HLA in healthy donors. 60 Vbeta and 13 Jbeta primers were used in PCR. Methods used by the authors: Roughly 10 million shared chains were among approximately 87 million unique TCR beta chains counted in a later analysis. Method: immunoSEQ multiplex PCR; TCRdb's copy keeps in-frame clones and lacks some. That table gives V, J and clone size, and the DNA gave D and trimming. This table holds around 110,000 clones, around three quarters found once.

This receptor was obtained from a boy between 5 and 17 years old in good health and CMV-seronegative. Specimen: PBMCs. The chain employs TRBV7-9 and TRBJ2-1, with D perhaps TRBD1 (5 bases). DNA for the CDR3: TGTGCCAGCAGCTTATTACAGGCCTACAATGAGCAGTTCTTC. Translation gives CASSLLQAYNEQFF.